Here is one T cell receptor (beta chain) with its context. Its antigen is undetermined. The data derive from a study of cytomegalovirus exposure and HLA in healthy donors. Between the trimmed V and J ends, which lost 2 bases and 0 bases, there was a span of 17 bases. This CDR3 contains 19 residues. Germline loops: CDR1 LNHDA, CDR2 SQIVND (reference sequence). Study-level findings and limits: Some TCR beta chains (about 170 of them) were listed as cytomegalovirus-associated.

Primers: 60 Vbeta forward and 13 Jbeta reverse. Sequencing used immunoSEQ multiplex PCR; TCRdb keeps in-frame clones, though not all of them. Counted here are under 150,000 clones, around 85% occurring once; the ten biggest clones make up under 4.5%. The chain joins TRBV19 to TRBJ2-6, with D possibly TRBD1 on 6 matching bases. The material sequenced was PBMCs. The receptor was derived from a man aged 40-55 years in good health and CMV-seropositive. CDR3 in amino acids: CASSINRMGAVSGANVLTF. The CDR3, as DNA: TGTGCCAGTAGTATAAACAGGATGGGGGCTGTCTCTGGGGCCAACGTCCTGACTTTC.